This TCR beta chain was sequenced in a study of T cells after yellow fever vaccination. Study as a whole: With SMART-Seq v4 Ultra Low Input, the fractions containing low cell numbers were prepared. General study results and limits: Post-booster repertoires contained most primary-vaccination clones again (around 97% CD4, about 88% CD8). It was the secondary response that reached its peak faster, day 5 versus 15, but it was weaker.

Regarding this clonotype: Its antigen is as yet unknown.

V was clipped by 1 base and J by 0 bases, with 13 bases between them. The CDR3 is 16 residues long. CDR1 and CDR2 (germline): SGHNT, YYREEE (reference sequence). Universal primer sites and UMIs were introduced during 5'RACE template-switching synthesis of TCR cDNA. TCRdb re-derived calls from the 5' RACE reads in MiXCR, one entry per CDR3 protein. The sample has around 310,000 distinct CDR3 sequences, approximately 9% seen once. The source material was PBMCs, sampled on the day of the first yellow fever vaccination. This TCR was recovered from a young man who received the YFV17D yellow fever vaccine. The J gene is TRBJ1-2, the V gene TRBV5-4; the D is unclear. The CDR3 region has the DNA TGTGCCAGCAGCTTGATAGGGTGGGGTGCTAACTATGGCTACACCTTC. Translating gives CASSLIGWGANYGYTF.